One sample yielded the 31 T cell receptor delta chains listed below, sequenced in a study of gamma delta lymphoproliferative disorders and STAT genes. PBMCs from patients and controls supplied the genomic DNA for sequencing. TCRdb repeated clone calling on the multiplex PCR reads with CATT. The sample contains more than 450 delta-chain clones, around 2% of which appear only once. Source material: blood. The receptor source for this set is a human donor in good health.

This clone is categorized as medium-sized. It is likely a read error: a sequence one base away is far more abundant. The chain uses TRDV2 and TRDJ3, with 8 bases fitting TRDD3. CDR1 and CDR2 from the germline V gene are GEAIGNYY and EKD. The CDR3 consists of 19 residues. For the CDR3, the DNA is TGTGCCTGTGACACCGGATACTGGGGGGGCTCCTGGGGCACCCGACAGATGTTTTTC. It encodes CACDTGYWGGSWGTRQMFF.

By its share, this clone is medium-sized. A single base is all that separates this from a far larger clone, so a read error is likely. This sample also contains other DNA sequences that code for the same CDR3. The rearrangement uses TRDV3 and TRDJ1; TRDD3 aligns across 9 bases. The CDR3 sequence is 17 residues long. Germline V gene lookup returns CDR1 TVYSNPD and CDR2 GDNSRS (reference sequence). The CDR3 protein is CAFHSGYWGTHTDKLIF. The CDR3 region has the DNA TGTGCCTTCCACTCAGGCTACTGGGGGACTCACACCGATAAGCTCATCTTT.

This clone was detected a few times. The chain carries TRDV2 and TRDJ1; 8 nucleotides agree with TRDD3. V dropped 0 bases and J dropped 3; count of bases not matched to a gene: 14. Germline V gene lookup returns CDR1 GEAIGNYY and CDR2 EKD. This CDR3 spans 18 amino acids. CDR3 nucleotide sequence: TGTGCCTGTGACACCATAGGGCTGGGGGAAAACGGGGCCGATAAACTCATCTTT. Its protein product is CACDTIGLGENGADKLIF.

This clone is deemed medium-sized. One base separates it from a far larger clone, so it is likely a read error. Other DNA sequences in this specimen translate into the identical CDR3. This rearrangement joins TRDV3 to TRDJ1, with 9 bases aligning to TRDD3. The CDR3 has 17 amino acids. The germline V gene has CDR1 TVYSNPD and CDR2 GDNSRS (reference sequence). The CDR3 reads CAFHSGYWGTHTDKLIF. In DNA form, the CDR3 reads TGCGCCTTCCACTCAGGCTACTGGGGGACTCACACCGATAAACTCATCTTT. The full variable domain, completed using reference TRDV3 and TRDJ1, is CDKVTQSSPDQTVASGSEVVLLCTYDTVYSNPDLFWYRIRPDYSFQFVFYGDNSRSEGADFTQGRFSVKHILTQKAFHLVISPVRTEDSATYYCAFHSGYWGTHTDKLIFGKGTRVTVEP.

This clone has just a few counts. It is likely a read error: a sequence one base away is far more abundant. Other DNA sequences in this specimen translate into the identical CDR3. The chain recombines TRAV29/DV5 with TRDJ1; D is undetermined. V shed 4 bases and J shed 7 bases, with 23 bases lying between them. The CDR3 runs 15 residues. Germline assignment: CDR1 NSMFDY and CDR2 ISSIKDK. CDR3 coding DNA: TGTGCAGCAGTCACCTCTACCCCCCATCACGCTAAACTCATCTTT. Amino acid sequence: CAAVTSTPHHAKLIF.

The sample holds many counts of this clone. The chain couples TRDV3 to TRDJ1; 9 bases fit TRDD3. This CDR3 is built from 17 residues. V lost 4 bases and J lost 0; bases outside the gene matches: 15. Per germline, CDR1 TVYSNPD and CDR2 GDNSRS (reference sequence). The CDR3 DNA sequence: TGTGCCTCCAAAATGGGGTACTGGGGGACTCACACCGATAAACTCATCTTT. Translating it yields CASKMGYWGTHTDKLIF.

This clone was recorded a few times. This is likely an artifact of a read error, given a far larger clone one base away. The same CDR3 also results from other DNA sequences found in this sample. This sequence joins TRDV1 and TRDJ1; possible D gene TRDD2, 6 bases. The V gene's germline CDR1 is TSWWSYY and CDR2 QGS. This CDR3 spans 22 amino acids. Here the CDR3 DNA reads TGTGCTCTCGGGGAACTCGCTCTCTTCCTCCGGCCGGGGGTTCATGGTACCGATAAACTCATCTTT. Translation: CALGELALFLRPGVHGTDKLIF.

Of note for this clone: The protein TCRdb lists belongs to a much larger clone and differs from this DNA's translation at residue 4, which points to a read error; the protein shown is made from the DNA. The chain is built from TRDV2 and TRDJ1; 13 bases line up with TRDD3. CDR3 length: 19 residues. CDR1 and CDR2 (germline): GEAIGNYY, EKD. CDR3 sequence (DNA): TGTGCCTGTGGCACCTTACTGGGGGATACGCGTAGTAACACCGATAAACTCATCTTT. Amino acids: CACGTLLGDTRSNTDKLIF.

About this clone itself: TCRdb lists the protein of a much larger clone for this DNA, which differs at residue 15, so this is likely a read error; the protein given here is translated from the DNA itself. CDR3 loop: CALGDPRLPGWGRGYVKLIF. DNA of the CDR3: TGTGCTCTTGGGGATCCCCGCCTCCCCGGTTGGGGTAGAGGGTATGTTAAACTCATCTTT. The genes are TRDV1 and TRDJ1; perhaps TRDD3 as D (5 bases). V dropped 3 bases and J dropped 7 bases, with 33 bases sitting between them. CDR3 length: 20 residues. Germline V lookup: CDR1 TSWWSYY, CDR2 QGS.

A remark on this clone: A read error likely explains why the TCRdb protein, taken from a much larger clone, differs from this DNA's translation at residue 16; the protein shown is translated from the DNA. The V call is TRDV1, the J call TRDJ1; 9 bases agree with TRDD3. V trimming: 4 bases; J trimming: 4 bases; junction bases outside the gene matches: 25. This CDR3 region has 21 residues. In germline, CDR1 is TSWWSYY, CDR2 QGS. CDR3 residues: CALGAPLLETGGTGYIDKLIF. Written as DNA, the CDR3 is TGTGCTCTTGGGGCCCCCCTCCTTGAAACTGGGGGAACAGGGTACATCGATAAACTCATCTTT.

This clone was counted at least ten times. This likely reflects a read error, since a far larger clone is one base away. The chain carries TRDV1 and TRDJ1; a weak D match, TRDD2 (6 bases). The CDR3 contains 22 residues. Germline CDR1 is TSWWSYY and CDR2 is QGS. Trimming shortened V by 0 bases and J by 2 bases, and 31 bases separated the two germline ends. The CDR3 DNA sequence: TGTGCTCTTGGGGAACTCGCTCTCTTCCTCTGGCCGGGGGTTCATGGTACCGATAAACTCATCTTT. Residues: CALGELALFLWPGVHGTDKLIF.

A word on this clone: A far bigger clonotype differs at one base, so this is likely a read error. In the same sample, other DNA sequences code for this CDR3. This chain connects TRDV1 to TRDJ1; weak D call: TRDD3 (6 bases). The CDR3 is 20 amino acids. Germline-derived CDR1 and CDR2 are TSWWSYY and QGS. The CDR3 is CALGDPRLPGWGRGHVKLIF. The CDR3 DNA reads TGCGCTCTTGGGGATCCCCGCCTCCCCGGTTGGGGTAGAGGGCATGTTAAACTCATCTTT.

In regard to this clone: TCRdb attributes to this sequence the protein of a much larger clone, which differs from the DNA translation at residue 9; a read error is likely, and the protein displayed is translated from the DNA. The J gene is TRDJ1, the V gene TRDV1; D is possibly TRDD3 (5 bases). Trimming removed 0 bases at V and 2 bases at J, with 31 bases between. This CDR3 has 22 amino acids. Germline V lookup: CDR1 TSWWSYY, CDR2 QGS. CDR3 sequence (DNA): TGTGCTCTTGGGGAACTCGCTCTCCTCCTCCGGCCGGGGGTTCATGGTACCGATAAACTCATCTTT. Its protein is CALGELALLLRPGVHGTDKLIF.

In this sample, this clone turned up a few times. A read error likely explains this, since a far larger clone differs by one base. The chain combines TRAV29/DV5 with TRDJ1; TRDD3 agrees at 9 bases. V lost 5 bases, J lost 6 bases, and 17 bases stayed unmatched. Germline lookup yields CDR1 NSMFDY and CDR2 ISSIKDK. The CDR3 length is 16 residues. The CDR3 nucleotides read TGTGCAGCGACGGGCTGGGGGATTTCGGCACTATATAAACTCATCTTT. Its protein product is CAATGWGISALYKLIF.

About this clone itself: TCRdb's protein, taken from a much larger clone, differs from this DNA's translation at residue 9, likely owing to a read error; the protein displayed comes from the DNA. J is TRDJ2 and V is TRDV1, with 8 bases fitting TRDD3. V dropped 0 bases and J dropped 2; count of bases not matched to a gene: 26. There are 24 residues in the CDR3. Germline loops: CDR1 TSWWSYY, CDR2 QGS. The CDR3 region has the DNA TGTGCTCTTGGGGAACTTACCCGCCCCCCTACTTACTGGGGGTTGACACCCTTGACAGCACAACTCTTCTTT. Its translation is CALGELTRPPTYWGLTPLTAQLFF.

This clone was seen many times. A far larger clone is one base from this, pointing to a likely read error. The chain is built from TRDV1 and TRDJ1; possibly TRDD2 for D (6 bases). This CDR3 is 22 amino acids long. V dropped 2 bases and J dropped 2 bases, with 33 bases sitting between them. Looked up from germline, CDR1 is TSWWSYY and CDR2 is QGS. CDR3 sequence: CALGEFALFLRPGVHGTDKLIF. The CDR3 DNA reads TGTGCTCTTGGGGAATTCGCTCTCTTCCTCCGGCCGGGGGTTCATGGTACCGATAAACTCATCTTT.

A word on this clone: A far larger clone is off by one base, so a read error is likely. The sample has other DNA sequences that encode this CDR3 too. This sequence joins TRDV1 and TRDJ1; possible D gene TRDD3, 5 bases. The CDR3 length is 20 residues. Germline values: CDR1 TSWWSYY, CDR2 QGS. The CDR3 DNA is TGTGCTCTTGGGGATCCCCGCCTCCCCGGTTGGGGTAGAGGGCATGTTAAACTCATCTTC. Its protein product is CALGDPRLPGWGRGHVKLIF.

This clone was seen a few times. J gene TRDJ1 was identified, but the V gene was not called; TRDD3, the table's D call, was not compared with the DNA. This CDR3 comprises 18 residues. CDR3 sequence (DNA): TGTGCTTCATTGTGCCTTCCTACGCGTACTGGGGGATACGATAAACTCATCTTT. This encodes CASLCLPTRTGGYDKLIF.

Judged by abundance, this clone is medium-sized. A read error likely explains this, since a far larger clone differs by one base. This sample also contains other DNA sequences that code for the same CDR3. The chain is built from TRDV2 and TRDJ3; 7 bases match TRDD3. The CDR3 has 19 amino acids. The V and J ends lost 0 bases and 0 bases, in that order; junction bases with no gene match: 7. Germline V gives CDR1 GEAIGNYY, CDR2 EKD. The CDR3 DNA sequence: TGTGCCTGTGACACCGGATACTGGGGAGGCTCCTGGGACACCCGACAGATGTTTTTC. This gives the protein CACDTGYWGGSWDTRQMFF.

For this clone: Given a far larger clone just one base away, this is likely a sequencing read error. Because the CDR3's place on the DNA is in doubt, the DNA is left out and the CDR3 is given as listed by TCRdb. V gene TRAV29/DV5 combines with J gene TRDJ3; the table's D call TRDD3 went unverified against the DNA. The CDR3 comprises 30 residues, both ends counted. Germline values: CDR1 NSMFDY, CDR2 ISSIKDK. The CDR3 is CSVLLCSKSRPCLELNGGPRSSWDTRQMFF.

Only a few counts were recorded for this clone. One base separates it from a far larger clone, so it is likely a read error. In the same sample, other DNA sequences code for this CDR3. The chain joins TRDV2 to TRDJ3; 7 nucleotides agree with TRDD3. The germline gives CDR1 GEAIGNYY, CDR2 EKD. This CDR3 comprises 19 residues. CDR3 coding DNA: TGTGCCTGTGACACGGCTGGGGGTGTGAGCTCCTGGGACACCCGACAAATGTTTTTC. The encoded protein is CACDTAGGVSSWDTRQMFF.

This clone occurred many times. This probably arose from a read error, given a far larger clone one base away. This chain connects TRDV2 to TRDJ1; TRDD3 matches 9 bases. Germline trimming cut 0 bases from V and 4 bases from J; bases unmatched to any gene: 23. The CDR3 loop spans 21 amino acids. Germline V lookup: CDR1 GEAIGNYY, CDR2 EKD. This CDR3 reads CACDTVGPSSRGYAIVDKLIF. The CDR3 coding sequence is TGTGCCTGTGACACCGTGGGGCCTTCCTCTAGGGGATACGCCATAGTCGATAAACTCATCTTT.

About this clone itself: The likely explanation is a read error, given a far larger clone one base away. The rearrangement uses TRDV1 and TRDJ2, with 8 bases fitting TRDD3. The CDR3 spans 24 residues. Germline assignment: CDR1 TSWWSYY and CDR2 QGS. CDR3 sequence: CALGELTRSPTYWGLTPLTAQPFF. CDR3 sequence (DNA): TGTGCTCTTGGGGAACTTACCCGCTCCCCTACTTACTGGGGGTTGACACCCTTGACAGCACAACCCTTCTTT.

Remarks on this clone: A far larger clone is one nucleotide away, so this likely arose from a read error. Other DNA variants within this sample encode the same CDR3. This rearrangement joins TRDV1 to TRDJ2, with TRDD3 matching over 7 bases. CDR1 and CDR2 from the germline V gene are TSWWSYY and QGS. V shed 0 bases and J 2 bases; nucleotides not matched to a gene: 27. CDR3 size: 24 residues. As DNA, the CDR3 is TGTGCTCTTGGGGAACTTACCCGCTCCCCTACTTACTGGGGATTGACACCCTTGACAGCACAACTCTTCTTT. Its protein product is CALGELTRSPTYWGLTPLTAQLFF.

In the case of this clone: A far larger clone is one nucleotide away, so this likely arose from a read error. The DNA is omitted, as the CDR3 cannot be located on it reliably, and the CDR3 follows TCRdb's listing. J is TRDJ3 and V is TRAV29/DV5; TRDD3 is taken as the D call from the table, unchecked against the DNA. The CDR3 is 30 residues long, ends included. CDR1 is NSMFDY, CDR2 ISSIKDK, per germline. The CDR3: CSVLLCSKSRSCLELYGGPRSSWDTRQMFF.

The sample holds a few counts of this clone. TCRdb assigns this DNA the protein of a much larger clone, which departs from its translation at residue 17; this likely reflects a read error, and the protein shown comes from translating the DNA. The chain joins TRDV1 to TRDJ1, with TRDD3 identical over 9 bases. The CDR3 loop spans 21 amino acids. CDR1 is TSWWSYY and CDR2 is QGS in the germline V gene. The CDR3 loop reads CALGAPLLETGGTGYTYKLIF. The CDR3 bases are TGTGCTCTTGGGGCCCCCCTCCTTGAAACTGGGGGAACAGGGTACACCTATAAACTCATCTTT.

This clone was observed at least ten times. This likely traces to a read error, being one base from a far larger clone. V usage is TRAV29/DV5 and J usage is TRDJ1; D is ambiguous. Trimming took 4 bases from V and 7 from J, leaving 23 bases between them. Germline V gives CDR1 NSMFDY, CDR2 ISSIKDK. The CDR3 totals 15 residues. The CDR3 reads CAAVTYTPHHAKLIF. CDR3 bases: TGTGCAGCAGTTACCTATACCCCCCATCACGCTAAACTCATCTTT.

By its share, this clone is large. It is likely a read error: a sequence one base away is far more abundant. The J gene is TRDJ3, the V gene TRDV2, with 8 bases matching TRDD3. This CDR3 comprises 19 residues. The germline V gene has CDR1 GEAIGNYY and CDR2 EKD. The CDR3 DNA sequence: TGTGCCTGTGGCACCGGATACTGGGGGGGCTCCTGGGACACCCGACAGATGTTTTTC. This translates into CACGTGYWGGSWDTRQMFF.

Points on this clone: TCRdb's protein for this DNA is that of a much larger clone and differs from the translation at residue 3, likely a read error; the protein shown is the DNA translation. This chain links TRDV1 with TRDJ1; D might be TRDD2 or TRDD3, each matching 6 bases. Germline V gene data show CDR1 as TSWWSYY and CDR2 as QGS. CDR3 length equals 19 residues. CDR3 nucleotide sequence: TGTGCTTTTGGGGAACAGTGGGGTTCCTATCGATACGCCGCCGATAAACTCATCTTT. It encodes CAFGEQWGSYRYAADKLIF.

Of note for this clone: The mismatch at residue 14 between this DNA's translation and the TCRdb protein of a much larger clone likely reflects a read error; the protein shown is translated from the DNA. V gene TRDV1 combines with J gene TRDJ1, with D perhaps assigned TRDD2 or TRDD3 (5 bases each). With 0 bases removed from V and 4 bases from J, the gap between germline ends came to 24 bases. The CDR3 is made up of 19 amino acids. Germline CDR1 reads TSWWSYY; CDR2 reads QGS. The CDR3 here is CALGELTYGPIQYIDKLIF. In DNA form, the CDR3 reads TGTGCTCTTGGGGAACTAACCTACGGCCCGATACAATACATCGATAAACTCATCTTT.

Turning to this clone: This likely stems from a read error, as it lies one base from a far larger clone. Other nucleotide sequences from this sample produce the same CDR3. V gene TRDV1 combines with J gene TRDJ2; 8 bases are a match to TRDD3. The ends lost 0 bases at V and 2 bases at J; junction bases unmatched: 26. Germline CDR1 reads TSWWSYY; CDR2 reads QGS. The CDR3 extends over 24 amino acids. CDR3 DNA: TGTGCTCTTGGGGAACTTACCCGCTCCCCTACTTACTGGGGGTTAACACCCTTGACAGCACAACTCTTCTTT. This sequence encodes CALGELTRSPTYWGLTPLTAQLFF.